The 18 T cell receptor beta chains in this list originate from one sample, sequenced in a study of T cell responses to AZD1222 COVID-19 vaccine. Generated by immunoSEQ multiplex PCR, the TCRdb table keeps only in-frame clones and is missing some. The table shows under 250,000 clones, with about 93% occurring only once. The input for sequencing was peripheral blood, taken on day 0 of MenACWY control vaccination. The receptor source for this set is an adult in good health.

The rearrangement links TRBV11-2 to TRBJ2-7; 7 bases line up with TRBD1. The CDR3 has 12 residues. Germline-derived CDR1 and CDR2 are SGHAT and FQNNGV. With V trimmed by 4 bases and J by 4 bases, 1 base remained unmatched. The CDR3 is CASSSTGYEQYF. The CDR3 DNA sequence: TGTGCCAGCAGCTCGACAGGGTACGAGCAGTACTTC.

Here the CDR3 reads CASSHGTVSYNEQFF. CDR3 sequence (DNA): TGTGCCAGCAGCCACGGGACAGTGTCCTACAATGAGCAGTTCTTC. V gene TRBV7-3 combines with J gene TRBJ2-1; TRBD1 agrees at 7 bases. V gave up 5 bases and J gave up 1 base; unmatched junction bases: 5. This CDR3 spans 15 amino acids. CDR1 is SGHTA, CDR2 FQGTGA, per germline. The full variable domain, its missing parts supplied by reference TRBV7-3 and TRBJ2-1, is GAGVSQTPSNKVTEKGKYVELRCDPISGHTALYWYRQSLGQGPEFLIYFQGTGAADDSGLPNDRFFAVRPEGSVSTLKIQRTERGDSAVYLCASSHGTVSYNEQFFGPGTRLTVL.

The rearrangement uses TRBV5-4 and TRBJ1-2, with D hard to call. The CDR3 is 12 amino acids. Germline V CDR1 and CDR2: SGHNT, YYREEE (reference sequence). V lost 4 bases, J lost 5 bases, and 9 bases lay in between. The CDR3 coding sequence is TGTGCCAGCAGCCCGTCGGGGTATGGCTACACCTTC. This codes for CASSPSGYGYTF.

V gene TRBV6-2 or TRBV6-3 combines with J gene TRBJ2-7; no definite D call. CDR1 MNHEY and CDR2 SVGEGT come from the germline V gene. The CDR3 totals 14 residues. Trimming removed 2 bases from V and 1 base from J, with 9 bases in between. The CDR3 region is CASSYMTRSYEQYF. The CDR3 coding sequence is TGTGCCAGCAGTTACATGACGAGGTCCTACGAGCAGTACTTC.

The rearrangement uses TRBV5-1 and TRBJ2-5; weak D call: TRBD2 (7 bases). The CDR3 loop spans 16 amino acids. Germline V gene lookup returns CDR1 SGHRS and CDR2 YFSETQ. The ends were cut back, 5 bases at V and 3 bases at J, with 20 bases in the middle. The CDR3 DNA sequence: TGCGCCAGCAGTTCGGGGGCAGCGGGGCTGGAAGAGACCCAGTACTTC. It encodes CASSSGAAGLEETQYF.

This clone was detected a few times. The CDR3 is CASSLDRVGGYTF. The CDR3 DNA follows: TGTGCCAGCAGCTTGGACAGGGTAGGAGGCTACACCTTC. V gene TRBV5-4 combines with J gene TRBJ1-2; D is perhaps TRBD1 (6 bases). Trimming cost V 0 bases and J 8 bases, with 11 bases left between them. This CDR3 is built from 13 residues. The germline CDR1 and CDR2 sequences are SGHNT and YYREEE (reference sequence).

The chain recombines TRBV4-3 with TRBJ1-2; 10 bases agree with TRBD1. CDR3 length: 17 amino acids. The J segment lost 4 bases and the V segment lost 0 bases, leaving 8 bases of the junction unmatched. CDR1 is LGHNA and CDR2 is YSLEER in the germline V gene. CDR3 loop: CASSQERGGQGSYGYTF. The CDR3 DNA reads TGCGCCAGCAGCCAAGAGAGAGGGGGACAGGGGTCCTATGGCTACACCTTC.

The chain employs TRBV4-1 and TRBJ2-5, with D unresolved. V was clipped by 1 base and J by 1 base, with 7 bases between them. CDR3 length equals 14 residues. Germline lookup yields CDR1 MGHRA and CDR2 YSYEKL. For the CDR3, the DNA is TGCGCCAGCAGCCAAGGGCAGGTCCAAGAGACCCAGTACTTC. Its translation is CASSQGQVQETQYF.

The chain is built from TRBV7-2 and TRBJ1-4; 9 positions match TRBD1. The trim removed 5 bases at V and 8 bases at J, leaving 9 bases unmatched. The CDR3 is made up of 15 amino acids. Germline V gene sequence: CDR1 SGHTA, CDR2 FQGNSA. The CDR3 nucleotides are TGTGCCAGCAGCCCACTACAGGGGGCGAGGGAAAAACTGTTTTTT. It specifies CASSPLQGAREKLFF. Full variable domain (remainder filled in from reference TRBV7-2 and TRBJ1-4): GAGVSQSPSNKVTEKGKDVELRCDPISGHTALYWYRQSLGQGLEFLIYFQGNSAPDKSGLPSDRFSAERTGGSVSTLTIQRTQQEDSAVYLCASSPLQGAREKLFFGSGTQLSVL.

CDR3 protein: CSVLGTVAEAFF. CDR3 coding DNA: TGCAGCGTCCTCGGGACCGTCGCTGAAGCTTTCTTT. The rearrangement joins TRBV29-1 to TRBJ1-1; D may be TRBD1 (5 bases). There are 12 residues in the CDR3. V was shortened by 6 bases and J by 6 bases, with 14 bases between the two germline ends. From germline, CDR1 is SQVTM and CDR2 ANQGSEA.

The chain employs TRBV4-1 and TRBJ1-1, with 11 bases aligning to TRBD1. The CDR3 totals 15 residues. V lost 4 bases and J lost 7; bases outside the gene matches: 8. Germline CDR1 is MGHRA and CDR2 is YSYEKL. As DNA, the CDR3 is TGCGCCAGCAGCCCGGGGACAGGGGGATTAGGTGAAGCTTTCTTT. Its protein product is CASSPGTGGLGEAFF.

The chain joins TRBV27 to TRBJ2-2, with a tentative D call TRBD2 (5 bases). This CDR3 region has 17 residues. The ends were cut back, 4 bases at V and 6 bases at J, with 21 bases in the middle. The germline V gene has CDR1 MNHEY and CDR2 SMNVEV (reference sequence). The CDR3 loop reads CASSSTLATRRPGELFF. The CDR3 DNA reads TGTGCCAGCAGTTCCACTCTAGCCACACGGCGACCCGGGGAGCTGTTTTTT.

V gene TRBV27 combines with J gene TRBJ1-4; D is possibly TRBD1 (6 bases). Trimming took off 6 bases at V and 0 bases at J, with 20 bases between the two ends. Per germline, CDR1 MNHEY and CDR2 SMNVEV (reference sequence). This CDR3 comprises 18 residues. In DNA form, the CDR3 reads TGTGCCAGCAGCAAGAGCGGGGGCGGGCAGTCAACTAATGAAAAACTGTTTTTT. It encodes CASSKSGGGQSTNEKLFF.

Worth noting for this clone: Relative to the germline gene, one junction end is altered; a read error may explain this. This chain links TRBV5-8 with TRBJ1-2, with D hard to call. The CDR3 runs to 8 residues. Germline V gene lookup returns CDR1 SGHTS and CDR2 YDEGEE. The CDR3 loop reads CASSLDPF. CDR3 DNA sequence: TGTGCCAGCAGTTTAGACCCTTTC. The full variable domain, rest sourced from reference TRBV5-8 and TRBJ1-2, is EAGVTQSPTHLIKTRGQQATLRCSPISGHTSVYWYQQALGLGLQFLLWYDEGEERNRGNFPPRFSGRQFPNYSSELNVNALELEDSALYLCASSLDPFGSGTRLTVV.

This chain connects TRBV20-1 to TRBJ2-4; 8 bases fit TRBD1. V trimming: 5 bases; J trimming: 7 bases; junction bases outside the gene matches: 1. The CDR3 contains 11 residues. Germline V gene sequence: CDR1 DFQATT, CDR2 SNEGSKA (reference sequence). The CDR3 coding sequence is TGCAGTGCTGGGGACAGGAACATTCAGTACTTC. This encodes CSAGDRNIQYF.

V usage is TRBV30 and J usage is TRBJ2-7, with D perhaps assigned TRBD1 or TRBD2 (5 bases each). Trimming cost V 8 bases and J 2 bases, with 16 bases left between them. This CDR3 comprises 13 residues. CDR1 and CDR2 from the germline V gene are GTSNPN and SVGIG (reference sequence). Here the CDR3 reads CAGGTRAAYEQYF. The CDR3 region has the DNA TGTGCCGGTGGGACCCGCGCGGCCTACGAGCAGTACTTC.

This clone was recorded once. This chain joins TRBV28 and TRBJ1-2, with a possible D match to TRBD1 (5 bases). The ends were cut back, 3 bases at V and 6 bases at J, with 14 bases in the middle. The germline gives CDR1 MDHEN, CDR2 SYDVKM. The CDR3 loop spans 14 amino acids. CDR3 coding DNA: TGTGCCAGCAGTTTGGACACGGGCCTTGATGGCTACACCTTC. Protein sequence: CASSLDTGLDGYTF.

The V and J genes are TRBV5-5 and TRBJ2-5; the D is unclear. Germline values: CDR1 SGHKS, CDR2 YYEKEE (reference sequence). This CDR3 has 14 amino acids. V was pared by 3 bases and J by 0 bases, with 9 bases between. The CDR3 loop is CASSSDAYQETQYF. CDR3 in DNA: TGTGCCAGCAGCTCCGACGCGTACCAAGAGACCCAGTACTTC.